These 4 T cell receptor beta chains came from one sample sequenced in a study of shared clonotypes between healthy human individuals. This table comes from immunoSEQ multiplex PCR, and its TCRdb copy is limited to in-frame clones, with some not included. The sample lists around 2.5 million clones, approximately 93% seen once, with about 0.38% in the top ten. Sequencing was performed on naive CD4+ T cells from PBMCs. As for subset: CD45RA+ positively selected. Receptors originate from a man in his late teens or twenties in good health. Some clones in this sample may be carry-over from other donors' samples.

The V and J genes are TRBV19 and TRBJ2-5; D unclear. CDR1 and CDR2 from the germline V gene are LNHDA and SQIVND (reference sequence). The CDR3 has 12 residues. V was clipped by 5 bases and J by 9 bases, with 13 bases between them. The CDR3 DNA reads TGTGCCAGTAGTCCCGATCGAGTGGCCCAGTACTTC. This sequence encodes CASSPDRVAQYF.

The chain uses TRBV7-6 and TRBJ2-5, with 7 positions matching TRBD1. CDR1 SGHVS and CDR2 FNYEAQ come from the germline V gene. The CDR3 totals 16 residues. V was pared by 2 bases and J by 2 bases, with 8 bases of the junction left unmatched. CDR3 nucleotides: TGTGCCAGCAGCTTACGGAGTCAGGGGGTTCAAGAGACCCAGTACTTC. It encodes CASSLRSQGVQETQYF. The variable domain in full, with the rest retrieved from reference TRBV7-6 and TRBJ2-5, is GAGVSQSPRYKVTKRGQDVALRCDPISGHVSLYWYRQALGQGPEFLTYFNYEAQQDKSGLPNDRFSAERPEGSISTLTIQRTEQRDSAMYRCASSLRSQGVQETQYFGPGTRLLVL.

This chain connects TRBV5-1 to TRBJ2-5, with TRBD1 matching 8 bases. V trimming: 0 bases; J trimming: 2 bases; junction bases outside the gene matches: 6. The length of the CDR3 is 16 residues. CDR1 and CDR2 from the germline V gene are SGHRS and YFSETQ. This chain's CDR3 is CASSLGQGISQETQYF. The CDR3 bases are TGCGCCAGCAGCTTGGGACAGGGGATATCACAAGAGACCCAGTACTTC.

CDR3 residues: CASSLLIAGEGSGELFF. DNA of the CDR3: TGTGCCAGCAGCTTATTAATAGCGGGAGAAGGTTCCGGGGAGCTGTTTTTT. The chain carries TRBV7-3 and TRBJ2-2; 9 bases map to TRBD2. Germline CDR1 reads SGHTA; CDR2 reads FQGTGA. The CDR3 is 17 residues long. V lost 2 bases to trimming and J lost 6 bases; unmatched junction nucleotides: 10.